Shown below are 28 T cell receptor beta chains from a single sample sequenced in a study of blood T cell repertoires in COVID-19. Produced via immunoSEQ multiplex PCR; TCRdb's table is partial and in-frame only. The sample contains 100,000 to 150,000 clones, over 75% of which appear only once. The material sequenced was peripheral blood. All receptors come from a man younger than 40 with COVID-19, enrolled during active disease.

Note on this clone: Given a far larger clone just one base away, this is likely a sequencing read error. V is TRBV28 and J is TRBJ1-1, with 7 nucleotides matching TRBD1. The CDR3 covers 13 residues. V lost 4 bases and J lost 1; bases outside the gene matches: 0. CDR1 is MDHEN, CDR2 SYDVKM, per germline. CDR3 protein: CASSYRGNTEAFF. The CDR3 DNA is TGTGCCAGCAGTTACAGGGGGAACACTGAAGCTTTCTTT.

This clone was picked up one time. The chain couples TRBV7-6 to TRBJ1-4, with D perhaps matching TRBD1 (5 bases). The CDR3 has 15 amino acids. The V end was cut by 5 bases, the J end by 3 bases, with 13 bases between. The germline CDR1 and CDR2 sequences are SGHVS and FNYEAQ. The CDR3 is CASSRQAGANEKLFF. Written as DNA, the CDR3 is TGTGCCAGCAGCCGTCAAGCGGGGGCTAATGAAAAACTGTTTTTT.

CDR3 in DNA: TGTGCCAGCAGCTTACAACCGGGACAGGGATGGGGATCACCCCTCCACTTT. It translates to CASSLQPGQGWGSPLHF. The V gene is TRBV7-6, the J gene TRBJ1-6, with 9 positions matching TRBD1. Trimming at V came to 2 bases and at J to 10 bases, leaving 12 bases not matched to a gene. The CDR3 covers 17 residues. Germline V gene data show CDR1 as SGHVS and CDR2 as FNYEAQ. Full variable domain (missing parts from reference TRBV7-6 and TRBJ1-6): GAGVSQSPRYKVTKRGQDVALRCDPISGHVSLYWYRQALGQGPEFLTYFNYEAQQDKSGLPNDRFSAERPEGSISTLTIQRTEQRDSAMYRCASSLQPGQGWGSPLHFGNGTRLTVT.

DNA of the CDR3: TGTGCCAGCAGTTTATGGATTTGGGGAGTCAGAAGGGCTGAAGCTTTCTTT. It codes for CASSLWIWGVRRAEAFF. The chain links TRBV28 to TRBJ1-1, with D unresolved. V was cut by 0 bases and J by 6 bases, with 20 bases left in between. The CDR3 is 17 residues long. Looked up from germline, CDR1 is MDHEN and CDR2 is SYDVKM.

The chain employs TRBV30 and TRBJ1-5; 7 bases fit TRBD1. Germline assignment: CDR1 GTSNPN and CDR2 SVGIG (reference sequence). This CDR3 region has 19 residues. The V segment lost 0 bases and the J segment 0 bases; nucleotides outside the gene matches: 14. The CDR3 DNA sequence: TGTGCCTGGAGTGTACCTGTGACAGGGCCTTCTTATAGCAATCAGCCCCAGCATTTT. This encodes CAWSVPVTGPSYSNQPQHF.

The chain has TRBV4-1 and TRBJ1-1; no definite D call. Germline values: CDR1 MGHRA, CDR2 YSYEKL. The CDR3 contains 17 residues. Trimming removed 1 base from V and 0 bases from J, with 15 bases in between. CDR3 nucleotides: TGCGCCAGCAGCCAAGGGGAGGCGGCAGTCATGAACACTGAAGCTTTCTTT. It yields the protein CASSQGEAAVMNTEAFF.

The CDR3 loop reads CASSYGLAVTYEQYF. CDR3 nucleotides: TGTGCCAGTAGTTACGGACTAGCGGTGACCTACGAGCAGTACTTC. The chain uses TRBV19 and TRBJ2-7; TRBD2 matches 10 bases. The CDR3 has 15 residues. V shed 5 bases and J 2 bases; nucleotides not matched to a gene: 6. Looked up from germline, CDR1 is LNHDA and CDR2 is SQIVND (reference sequence).

The genes are TRBV6-2 or TRBV6-3 and TRBJ1-6, with D hard to call. This CDR3 comprises 16 residues. Germline CDR1 and CDR2: MNHEY and SVGEGT. V lost 6 bases, J lost 0 bases, and 12 bases lay in between. The CDR3 reads CASSPDKSSYNSPLHF. The CDR3 nucleotides read TGTGCCAGCAGCCCTGACAAGAGCTCCTATAATTCACCCCTCCACTTT.

This clone was recorded a few times. An end of the junction differs from the germline gene, which may be a read error. V gene TRBV19 combines with J gene TRBJ2-6, with 8 bases matching TRBD1. The CDR3 consists of 15 residues. Per germline, CDR1 LNHDA and CDR2 SQIVND (reference sequence). CDR3 sequence reads: CASSPYRTGGNVLTF. CDR3 in DNA: TGTGCCAGTAGTCCATATCGCACAGGGGGCAACGTCCTGACTTTC.

This clone was observed a few times. This rearrangement joins TRBV6-2 or TRBV6-3 to TRBJ2-7; D perhaps matches TRBD2 (6 bases). This CDR3 has 13 residues. The germline gives CDR1 MNHEY, CDR2 SVGEGT. The V end was cut by 2 bases, the J end by 5 bases, with 10 bases between. CDR3 sequence (DNA): TGTGCCAGCAGTTACGGCGGGGATCACGAGCAGTACTTC. This encodes CASSYGGDHEQYF.

The chain couples TRBV30 to TRBJ1-2; D perhaps matches TRBD1 (5 bases). The germline V and J ends were trimmed by 7 bases and 1 base, with 16 bases remaining between them. The CDR3 totals 14 residues. The germline V gene encodes CDR1 GTSNPN and CDR2 SVGIG (reference sequence). In nucleotides, the CDR3 is TGTGCCTCGAGCTTCGGGCAGGGTAACTATGGCTACACCTTC. Translated: CASSFGQGNYGYTF.

J is TRBJ2-2 and V is TRBV19, with a possible D match to TRBD2 (5 bases). Looked up from germline, CDR1 is LNHDA and CDR2 is SQIVND (reference sequence). This CDR3 has 13 amino acids. V gave up 8 bases and J gave up 7 bases, with 14 bases separating them. CDR3 residues: CASGPAVGGELFF. CDR3 DNA: TGTGCCAGTGGCCCAGCGGTTGGCGGGGAGCTGTTTTTT.

In nucleotides, the CDR3 is TGTGCCAGCAGCTCTAATATTGCGGATACAGGGATCGCCCTCGATGGCTACACCTTC. Amino acid sequence: CASSSNIADTGIALDGYTF. The gene calls are TRBV11-3 and TRBJ1-2, with D possibly being TRBD1 (6 bases). Germline V lookup: CDR1 SGHNT, CDR2 YENEEA. This CDR3 has 19 amino acids. Trimming pared 4 bases from V and 6 bases from J, leaving 30 bases between.

The gene calls are TRBV2 and TRBJ1-5; 9 bases map to TRBD1. From germline, CDR1 is SNHLY and CDR2 FYNNEI. The CDR3 totals 12 residues. V was clipped by 6 bases and J by 7 bases; unmatched bases: 1. CDR3 region: CASRTGGQPQHF. The DNA for the CDR3 is TGTGCCAGCAGGACAGGGGGGCAGCCCCAGCATTTT. The full variable domain, in which reference TRBV2 and TRBJ1-5 provide the parts outside the CDR3, is EPEVTQTPSHQVTQMGQEVILRCVPISNHLYFYWYRQILGQKVEFLVSFYNNEISEKSEIFDDQFSVERPDGSNFTLKIRSTKLEDSAMYFCASRTGGQPQHFGDGTRLSIL.

J is TRBJ1-2 and V is TRBV6-5; D is possibly TRBD1 (5 bases). The CDR3 totals 14 residues. Germline V gene sequence: CDR1 MNHEY, CDR2 SVGAGI. Trimming took off 2 bases at V and 3 bases at J, with 10 bases between the two ends. The CDR3 reads CASSYQGGHYGYTF. In DNA, the CDR3 is TGTGCCAGCAGTTACCAGGGAGGCCACTATGGCTACACCTTC.

The chain carries TRBV19 and TRBJ1-4; D is unresolved. CDR1 is LNHDA and CDR2 is SQIVND in the germline V gene (reference sequence). The CDR3 totals 13 residues. The V end lost 5 bases, the J end lost 8 bases, and 12 bases lay between the germline ends. The chain's CDR3 is CASSPRGQEKLFF. In DNA, the CDR3 is TGTGCCAGTAGTCCCCGCGGTCAAGAAAAACTGTTTTTT.

This clone counts as medium-sized (0.01 to 0.1%). The chain is built from TRBV7-3 and TRBJ2-1; D call uncertain. The ends were cut back, 5 bases at V and 6 bases at J, with 17 bases in the middle. CDR3 length: 15 residues. Germline assignment: CDR1 SGHTA and CDR2 FQGTGA. The CDR3, as DNA: TGTGCCAGCAGCCCTTTCGTCCTAGAATTCAATGAGCAGTTCTTC. This codes for CASSPFVLEFNEQFF.

The CDR3 DNA follows: TGTGCCAGCAGCCAGACAGGGTGGGAGACCCAGTACTTC. Its protein product is CASSQTGWETQYF. The rearrangement links TRBV14 to TRBJ2-5; TRBD1 matches 7 bases. Germline CDR1 is SGHDN and CDR2 is FVKESK. V shed 3 bases and J 5 bases; nucleotides not matched to a gene: 3. The CDR3 runs to 13 residues.

This clone was counted only a few times. V is TRBV9 and J is TRBJ2-1; possible D gene TRBD2, 5 bases. Deletions cut 3 bases from V and 3 bases from J, with 16 bases between. Germline V lookup: CDR1 SGDLS, CDR2 YYNGEE. CDR3 length equals 16 residues. This CDR3 is CASSAILSEGYNEQFF. In DNA, the CDR3 is TGTGCCAGCAGCGCTATTTTATCAGAGGGCTACAATGAGCAGTTCTTC.

The CDR3 DNA reads TGTGCCAGCAGTGGAACAGGGACGGACATTCAGTACTTC. Amino acid sequence: CASSGTGTDIQYF. The chain is built from TRBV2 and TRBJ2-4; D perhaps matches TRBD1 (6 bases). The V and J ends lost 4 bases and 8 bases respectively, with 12 bases between them. Germline CDR1 SNHLY, CDR2 FYNNEI. The CDR3 runs 13 residues.

V usage is TRBV18 and J usage is TRBJ2-5, with TRBD2 as a possible D gene (5 bases). The CDR3 is made up of 15 amino acids. V was clipped by 3 bases and J by 10 bases, with 21 bases between them. The germline V gene encodes CDR1 KGHSH and CDR2 LQKENI. CDR3 nucleotides: TGTGCCAGCTCACCGCCCCGGGATCAAGAGAGGATCCAGTACTTC. This codes for CASSPPRDQERIQYF.

This clone was detected only a few times. The chain employs TRBV7-9 and TRBJ1-6; D is unresolved. Trimming took off 5 bases at V and 5 bases at J, with 13 bases between the two ends. This CDR3 region has 15 residues. CDR1 is SEHNR and CDR2 is FQNEAQ in the germline V gene (reference sequence). In DNA, the CDR3 is TGTGCCAGCAGCCTTTCGGGTGGAGATAATTCACCCCTCCACTTT. It codes for CASSLSGGDNSPLHF.

This chain connects TRBV19 to TRBJ1-2, with D perhaps matching TRBD1 (5 bases). Germline loops: CDR1 LNHDA, CDR2 SQIVND (reference sequence). V was trimmed by 7 bases and J by 8 bases, leaving 14 bases between them. CDR3 length: 12 residues. CDR3 nucleotides: TGTGCCAGTACTACAGGTTTAAGAGGCTACACCTTC. Protein sequence: CASTTGLRGYTF. Complete variable domain (other parts from reference TRBV19 and TRBJ1-2): DGGITQSPKYLFRKEGQNVTLSCEQNLNHDAMYWYRQDPGQGLRLIYYSQIVNDFQKGDIAEGYSVSREKKESFPLTVTSAQKNPTAFYLCASTTGLRGYTFGSGTRLTVV.

This clone was seen only once. The genes are TRBV28 and TRBJ1-4, with a tentative D call TRBD1 (5 bases). In germline, CDR1 is MDHEN, CDR2 SYDVKM. Trimming cost V 5 bases and J 8 bases, with 21 bases left between them. This CDR3 region has 16 residues. The CDR3, as DNA: TGTGCCAGCAGTGATACACAGGCCTCCGCTGGCGAAAAACTGTTTTTT. Its translation: CASSDTQASAGEKLFF.

The rearrangement uses TRBV7-9 and TRBJ2-2; 11 nucleotides agree with TRBD1. The trim removed 4 bases at V and 4 bases at J, leaving 8 bases unmatched. Germline assignment: CDR1 SEHNR and CDR2 FQNEAQ (reference sequence). The CDR3 contains 17 residues. CDR3 amino acids: CASSSPRDRGSTGELFF. The CDR3 nucleotides are TGTGCCAGCAGCTCCCCCCGGGACAGGGGGTCCACCGGGGAGCTGTTTTTT.

The chain employs TRBV2 and TRBJ1-1; possible D gene TRBD1, 6 bases. CDR1 is SNHLY, CDR2 FYNNEI, per germline. This CDR3 comprises 13 residues. The V gene lost 10 bases and the J gene lost 4 bases, with 16 bases spanning the gap. The DNA of the CDR3 is TGTGCCACCCGAGGGGGGGCGGGCACTGAAGCTTTCTTT. Translation gives CATRGGAGTEAFF.

This clone was recorded only once. The chain has TRBV6-5 and TRBJ2-2, with 10 nucleotides matching TRBD1. The CDR3 contains 14 residues. V trimming: 6 bases; J trimming: 4 bases; junction bases outside the gene matches: 2. Germline V CDR1 and CDR2: MNHEY, SVGAGI. CDR3 nucleotides: TGTGCCAGCAGACGACAGGGGGCCACCGGGGAGCTGTTTTTT. As protein: CASRRQGATGELFF.

The count of this clone is one. This chain joins TRBV7-9 and TRBJ2-5; unclear D gene. Per germline, CDR1 SEHNR and CDR2 FQNEAQ (reference sequence). The V gene lost 0 bases and the J gene lost 2 bases, with 4 bases spanning the gap. CDR3 size: 13 residues. The CDR3 nucleotides are TGTGCCAGCAGCTTAGCACTGCAAGAGACCCAGTACTTC. This sequence encodes CASSLALQETQYF.